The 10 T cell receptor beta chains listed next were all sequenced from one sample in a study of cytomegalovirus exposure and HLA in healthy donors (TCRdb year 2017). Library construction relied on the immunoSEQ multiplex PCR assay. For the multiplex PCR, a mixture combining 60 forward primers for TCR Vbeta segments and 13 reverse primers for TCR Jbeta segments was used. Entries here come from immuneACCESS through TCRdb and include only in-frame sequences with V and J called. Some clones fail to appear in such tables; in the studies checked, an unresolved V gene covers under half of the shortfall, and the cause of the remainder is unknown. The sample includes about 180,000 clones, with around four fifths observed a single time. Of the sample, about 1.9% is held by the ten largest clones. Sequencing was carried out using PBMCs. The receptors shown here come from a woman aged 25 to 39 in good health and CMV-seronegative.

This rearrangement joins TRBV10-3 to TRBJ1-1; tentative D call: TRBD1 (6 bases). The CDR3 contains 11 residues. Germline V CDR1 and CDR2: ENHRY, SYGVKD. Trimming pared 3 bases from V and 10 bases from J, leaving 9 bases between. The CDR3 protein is CAISDTGPAFF. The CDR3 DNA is TGTGCCATCAGTGATACAGGGCCAGCTTTCTTT.

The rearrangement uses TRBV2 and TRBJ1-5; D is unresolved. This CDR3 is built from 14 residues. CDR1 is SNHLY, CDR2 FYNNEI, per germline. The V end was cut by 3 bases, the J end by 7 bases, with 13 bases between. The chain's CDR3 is CASSERGTEQPQHF. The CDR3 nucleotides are TGTGCCAGCAGTGAGCGGGGAACAGAGCAGCCCCAGCATTTT.

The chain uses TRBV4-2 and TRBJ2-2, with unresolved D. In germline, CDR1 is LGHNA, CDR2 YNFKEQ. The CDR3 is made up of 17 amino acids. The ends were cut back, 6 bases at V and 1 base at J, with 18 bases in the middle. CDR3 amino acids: CASSPREGPGNTGELFF. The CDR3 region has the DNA TGTGCCAGCAGTCCAAGAGAAGGTCCAGGGAACACCGGGGAGCTGTTTTTT.

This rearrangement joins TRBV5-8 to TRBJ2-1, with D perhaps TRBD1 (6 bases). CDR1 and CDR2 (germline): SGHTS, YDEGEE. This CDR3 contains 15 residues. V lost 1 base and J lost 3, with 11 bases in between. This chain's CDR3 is CASSLLTGFYNEQFF. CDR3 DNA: TGTGCCAGCAGCTTGCTTACAGGGTTCTACAATGAGCAGTTCTTC.

CDR3 protein: CASSPIGTSETQYF. CDR3 bases: TGTGCCAGCTCACCAATAGGGACTTCGGAGACCCAGTACTTC. The chain recombines TRBV18 with TRBJ2-5, with D possibly being TRBD2 (6 bases). V was shortened by 2 bases and J by 5 bases, with 12 bases between the two germline ends. This CDR3 has 14 residues. Germline CDR1 and CDR2: KGHSH and LQKENI.

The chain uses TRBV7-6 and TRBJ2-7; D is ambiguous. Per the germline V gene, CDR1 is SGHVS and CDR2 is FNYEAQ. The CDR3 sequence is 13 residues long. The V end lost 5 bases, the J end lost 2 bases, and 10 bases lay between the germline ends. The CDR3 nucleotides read TGTGCCAGCAGCCCCGACTGGGCCTACGAGCAGTACTTC. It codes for CASSPDWAYEQYF.

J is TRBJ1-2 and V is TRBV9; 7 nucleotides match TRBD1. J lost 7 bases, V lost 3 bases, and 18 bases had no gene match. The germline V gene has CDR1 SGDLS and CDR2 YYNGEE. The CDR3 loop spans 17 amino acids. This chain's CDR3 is CASSARRTGGSLGGYTF. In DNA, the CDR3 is TGTGCCAGCAGCGCCCGTAGGACAGGCGGGTCGCTCGGTGGCTACACCTTC.

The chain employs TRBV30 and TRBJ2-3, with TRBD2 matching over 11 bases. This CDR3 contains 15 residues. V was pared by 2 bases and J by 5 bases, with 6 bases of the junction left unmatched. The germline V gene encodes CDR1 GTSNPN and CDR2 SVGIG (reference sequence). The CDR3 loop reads CAWSFSGGAKDTQYF. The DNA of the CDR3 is TGTGCCTGGAGTTTTAGCGGGGGGGCTAAAGATACGCAGTATTTT.

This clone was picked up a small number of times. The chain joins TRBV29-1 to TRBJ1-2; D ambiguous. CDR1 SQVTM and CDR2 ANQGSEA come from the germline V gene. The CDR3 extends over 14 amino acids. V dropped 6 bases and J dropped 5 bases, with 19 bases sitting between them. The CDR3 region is CSVHKAAQRYGYTF. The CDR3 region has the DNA TGCAGCGTCCACAAGGCGGCCCAGAGATATGGCTACACCTTC.

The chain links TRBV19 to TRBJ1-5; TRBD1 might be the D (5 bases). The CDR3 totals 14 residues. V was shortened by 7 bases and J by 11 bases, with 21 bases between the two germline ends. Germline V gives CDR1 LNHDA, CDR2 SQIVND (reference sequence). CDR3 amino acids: CASTITGVPRAQHF. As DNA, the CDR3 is TGTGCCAGTACCATAACGGGGGTTCCTCGGGCCCAGCATTTT.